A selection of T cell receptor beta chains follows, all from one sample in a study of pediatric ulcerative colitis. Only in-frame clones appear in the TCRdb table, and some are missing; sequencing was by immunoSEQ multiplex PCR. The sample consists of about 14,000 clones, more than 80% of them appearing once. Specimen: blood. The origin of the receptors is a boy aged 5-17 years with moderate ulcerative colitis. Each CDR3 is given with its conserved first and last residue. The D gene is left open where the match is weak. The size of a clone is reported for some rows only, either as once, few or many, or as a class for expanded clones.

D gene,J gene,V gene,clone size,CDR3 DNA,CDR3 protein
NA,TRBJ1-5,TRBV6-1,once,TGTGCCAGCAGTGAATTTGGGGGGCCCATTCAGCCCCAGCATTTT,CASSEFGGPIQPQHF
NA,TRBJ1-1,TRBV18,NA,TGTGCCAGCTCGCCGGGGGGGTCGGTCACTGAAGCTTTCTTT,CASSPGGSVTEAFF
NA,TRBJ2-2,TRBV7-9,NA,TGTGCCAGCAGCCCCCCGGTCCTCGCGAACACCGGGGAGCTGTTTTTT,CASSPPVLANTGELFF
TRBD1,TRBJ1-2,TRBV30,NA,TGTGCCTGGAATACCGGGACAGTCTACACCTTC,CAWNTGTVYTF
TRBD2,TRBJ2-1,TRBV7-9,NA,TGTGCCAGCAGCCTTAGCGGGGCCACTACTAGTGAGCAGTTCTTC,CASSLSGATTSEQFF
TRBD2,TRBJ2-5,TRBV5-4,NA,TGTGCCAGCAGCCCCGGAGGGACTAGCGGGATGGGGCGAGAGACCCAGTACTTC,CASSPGGTSGMGRETQYF
TRBD2,TRBJ2-1,TRBV5-1,NA,TGCGCCAGCAGCTATGGGCCAGCGGGGGGCGTTCGCTACAATGAGCAGTTCTTC,CASSYGPAGGVRYNEQFF
NA,TRBJ1-1,TRBV5-1,NA,TGCGCCAGCAGCCAGGGACGGGTGCCGGACACTGAAGCTTTCTTT,CASSQGRVPDTEAFF
NA,TRBJ2-6,TRBV28,once,TGTGCCAGCAGTCCATGGGACACCCACTTCTCTGGGGCCAACGTCCTGACTTTC,CASSPWDTHFSGANVLTF
TRBD1,TRBJ1-2,TRBV7-2,NA,TGTGCCAGCAGCCGTCCCGGGACAGTGGTCGGCTACACCTTC,CASSRPGTVVGYTF
NA,TRBJ1-1,TRBV4-2,NA,TGTGCCAGCAGCCAAGATGGGGTGAGCACTGAAGCTTTCTTT,CASSQDGVSTEAFF
NA,TRBJ1-1,TRBV11-1,NA,TGTGCCAGTCAAATTTCGATGAACACTGAAGCTTTCTTT,CASQISMNTEAFF
TRBD1,TRBJ2-7,TRBV19,NA,TGTGCCAGTACCGGGGACAGGCGGGACGAGCAGTACTTC,CASTGDRRDEQYF